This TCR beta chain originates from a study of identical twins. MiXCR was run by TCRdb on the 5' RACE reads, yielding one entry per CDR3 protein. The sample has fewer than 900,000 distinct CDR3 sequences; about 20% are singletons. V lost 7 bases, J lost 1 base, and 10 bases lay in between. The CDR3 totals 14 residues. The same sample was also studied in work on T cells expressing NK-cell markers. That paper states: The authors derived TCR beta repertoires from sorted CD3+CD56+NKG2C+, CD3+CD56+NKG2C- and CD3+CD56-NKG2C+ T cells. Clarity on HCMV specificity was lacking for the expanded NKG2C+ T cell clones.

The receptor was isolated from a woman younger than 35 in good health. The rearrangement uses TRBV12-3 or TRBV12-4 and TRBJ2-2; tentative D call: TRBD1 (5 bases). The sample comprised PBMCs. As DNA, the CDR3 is TGTGCCAGCACCTCGACAGTGAACACCGGGGAGCTGTTTTTT. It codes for CASTSTVNTGELFF.